A single sample is the source of the 20 T cell receptor beta chains below, sequenced in a study of blood T cell repertoires in COVID-19. Sequencing was performed with immunoSEQ multiplex PCR; in TCRdb, only in-frame clones are kept and a portion is missing. This repertoire shows 150,000 to 200,000 clones, about nine tenths found once; its top ten account for roughly 0.77%. The sequenced material came from PBMCs or T cells enriched from blood (not recorded which). These receptors originate from a woman aged 18-29 years who had recovered from COVID-19.

The genes are TRBV5-1 and TRBJ1-1, with D perhaps matching TRBD1 (6 bases). The CDR3 has 14 residues. Germline CDR1 is SGHRS and CDR2 is YFSETQ. V lost 6 bases and J lost 2, with 14 bases in between. The CDR3 reads CASTPTTGNTEAFF. As DNA, the CDR3 is TGCGCCAGCACCCCAACGACAGGCAACACTGAAGCTTTCTTT.

The chain employs TRBV6-4 and TRBJ2-1, with 10 bases fitting TRBD2. Per germline, CDR1 MRHNA and CDR2 SNTAGT. CDR3 length equals 15 residues. V lost 6 bases and J lost 4; bases outside the gene matches: 6. The chain's CDR3 is CASSNLAGEYNEQFF. The CDR3 DNA reads as TGTGCCAGCAGCAACCTAGCGGGAGAATACAATGAGCAGTTCTTC.

This clone was seen just once. V and J are TRBV28 and TRBJ1-1, with D uncertain. The germline CDR1 and CDR2 sequences are MDHEN and SYDVKM. Trimming removed 5 bases at V and 6 bases at J, with 13 bases between. CDR3 length: 13 residues. CDR3 loop: CASSPGGRSEAFF. For the CDR3, the DNA is TGTGCCAGCAGTCCCGGAGGGAGATCTGAAGCTTTCTTT.

The chain has TRBV28 and TRBJ1-2; D possibly corresponds to TRBD1 (5 bases). V was cut by 6 bases and J by 5 bases, with 16 bases left in between. The CDR3 is made up of 14 amino acids. CDR1 MDHEN and CDR2 SYDVKM come from the germline V gene. The CDR3 sequence: CASSYPLGQYGYTF. The DNA for the CDR3 is TGTGCCAGCAGCTATCCGCTGGGGCAGTATGGCTACACCTTC.

The chain carries TRBV9 and TRBJ2-1; 7 nucleotides line up with TRBD2. Germline-derived CDR1 and CDR2 are SGDLS and YYNGEE. CDR3 length equals 18 residues. V dropped 0 bases and J dropped 4; count of bases not matched to a gene: 13. CDR3 amino acids: CASSVGPQYGGTYNEQFF. The CDR3 nucleotides read TGTGCCAGCAGCGTAGGTCCCCAGTACGGGGGGACTTACAATGAGCAGTTCTTC.

V gene TRBV6-4 combines with J gene TRBJ2-1, with 7 bases that match TRBD2. Germline CDR1 reads MRHNA; CDR2 reads SNTAGT. The J segment lost 4 bases and the V segment lost 3 bases, leaving 3 bases of the junction unmatched. This CDR3 comprises 14 residues. The CDR3 sequence: CASSEGREYNEQFF. Written as DNA, the CDR3 is TGTGCCAGCAGTGAGGGGCGGGAGTACAATGAGCAGTTCTTC.

The chain carries TRBV27 and TRBJ2-7, with D tentatively TRBD2 (6 bases). V was pared by 5 bases and J by 2 bases, with 16 bases between. The CDR3 contains 15 residues. Looked up from germline, CDR1 is MNHEY and CDR2 is SMNVEV (reference sequence). For the CDR3, the DNA is TGTGCCAGCAGTACCCTGGGACTCACCCCCTACGAGCAGTACTTC. This codes for CASSTLGLTPYEQYF.

In this sample, this clone turned up once. The V and J genes are TRBV9 and TRBJ2-2; no definite D call. This CDR3 spans 11 amino acids. Germline loops: CDR1 SGDLS, CDR2 YYNGEE. Trimming left V 3 bases short and J 7 bases short, with 4 bases between. The CDR3 DNA sequence: TGTGCCAGCAGCGCAGACGGGGAGCTGTTTTTT. Its translation: CASSADGELFF.

J is TRBJ2-5 and V is TRBV5-4; D might be TRBD2 (6 bases). V gave up 3 bases and J gave up 5 bases, with 8 bases separating them. This CDR3 region has 12 residues. Germline assignment: CDR1 SGHNT and CDR2 YYREEE (reference sequence). In nucleotides, the CDR3 is TGTGCCAGCAGCTCGGGGAGGGAGACCCAGTACTTC. Encoded protein: CASSSGRETQYF.

CDR3 coding DNA: TGTGCCAGCAGCCCGCGGGGAGCGGGGCCCACAGATACGCAGTATTTT. Its protein is CASSPRGAGPTDTQYF. V and J are TRBV7-2 and TRBJ2-3; 7 bases fit TRBD2. The V segment lost 5 bases and the J segment 2 bases; nucleotides outside the gene matches: 10. The CDR3 totals 16 residues. Germline lookup yields CDR1 SGHTA and CDR2 FQGNSA.

The CDR3 region is CASSSKTGNTGELFF. CDR3 nucleotide sequence: TGCGCCAGCAGCTCTAAGACAGGGAACACCGGGGAGCTGTTTTTT. This chain connects TRBV5-1 to TRBJ2-2; D possibly corresponds to TRBD1 (6 bases). This CDR3 region has 15 residues. Trimming shortened V by 3 bases and J by 1 base, and 10 bases separated the two germline ends. Germline CDR1 SGHRS, CDR2 YFSETQ.

This clone was observed once. V usage is TRBV18 and J usage is TRBJ1-2, with 8 nucleotides matching TRBD1. Germline CDR1 and CDR2: KGHSH and LQKENI. The CDR3 consists of 16 residues. With 6 bases clipped from V and 6 bases from J, the junction kept 15 bases outside the gene matches. The CDR3 reads CASSSDPGQASNGYTF. CDR3 DNA sequence: TGTGCCAGCTCCTCAGATCCGGGACAGGCGTCTAATGGCTACACCTTC.

This chain joins TRBV7-2 and TRBJ2-4; 9 nucleotides match TRBD1. CDR1 is SGHTA, CDR2 FQGNSA, per germline. This CDR3 is 17 amino acids long. The ends lost 5 bases at V and 3 bases at J; junction bases unmatched: 11. In DNA, the CDR3 is TGTGCCAGCAGCCCCACCGACAGGGGGAACTACAAAAACATTCAGTACTTC. Translating gives CASSPTDRGNYKNIQYF.

The chain carries TRBV10-3 and TRBJ1-2, with D perhaps matching TRBD1 (5 bases). Trimming stripped 8 bases from V and 4 bases from J, with 20 bases between. The CDR3 spans 15 residues. The germline V gene has CDR1 ENHRY and CDR2 SYGVKD. The CDR3 spells CAIASVGHGSYGYTF. CDR3 nucleotide sequence: TGTGCCATCGCCTCGGTGGGGCACGGGAGCTATGGCTACACCTTC.

This chain uses TRBV6-5 with TRBJ2-7; 10 nucleotides line up with TRBD2. Germline V lookup: CDR1 MNHEY, CDR2 SVGAGI. J was trimmed by 2 bases and V by 4 bases; bases with no gene match: 5. The CDR3 extends over 15 amino acids. The CDR3 sequence: CASSFLAGEPYEQYF. In DNA form, the CDR3 reads TGTGCCAGCAGTTTCCTAGCGGGAGAACCCTACGAGCAGTACTTC.

The CDR3 protein is CASSLTRDRGEKLFF. The CDR3 coding sequence is TGTGCCAGCAGTTTAACCCGGGACAGGGGTGAAAAACTGTTTTTT. V gene TRBV7-9 combines with J gene TRBJ1-4; 10 bases are a match to TRBD1. This CDR3 spans 15 amino acids. Losses at the gene ends were 6 bases for V and 7 bases for J; bases not matched to a gene: 8. Germline-derived CDR1 and CDR2 are SEHNR and FQNEAQ (reference sequence).

The chain carries TRBV19 and TRBJ1-5; D is unclear. Germline CDR1 is LNHDA and CDR2 is SQIVND (reference sequence). Trimming pared 2 bases from V and 8 bases from J, leaving 10 bases between. The CDR3 has 13 residues. The CDR3 DNA reads as TGTGCCAGTAGTATATCCAGGTTTGAGCCCCAGCATTTT. This encodes CASSISRFEPQHF.

This clone showed up just a few times. This chain connects TRBV28 to TRBJ2-1; 8 positions match TRBD2. Germline V lookup: CDR1 MDHEN, CDR2 SYDVKM. V trimming: 6 bases; J trimming: 4 bases; junction bases outside the gene matches: 5. The CDR3 contains 14 residues. CDR3 sequence: CASRTSGKYNEQFF. The CDR3, as DNA: TGTGCCAGCAGAACTAGCGGAAAGTACAATGAGCAGTTCTTC.

The genes are TRBV19 and TRBJ1-5, with D unresolved. V was trimmed by 5 bases and J by 6 bases, leaving 20 bases between them. This CDR3 is 16 amino acids long. CDR1 and CDR2 from the germline V gene are LNHDA and SQIVND (reference sequence). CDR3 sequence: CASSGFGRRRAQPQHF. CDR3 DNA: TGTGCCAGTAGTGGGTTTGGGCGGAGGCGAGCTCAGCCCCAGCATTTT. Full variable domain (rest looked up from reference TRBV19 and TRBJ1-5): DGGITQSPKYLFRKEGQNVTLSCEQNLNHDAMYWYRQDPGQGLRLIYYSQIVNDFQKGDIAEGYSVSREKKESFPLTVTSAQKNPTAFYLCASSGFGRRRAQPQHFGDGTRLSIL.

Only one count was recorded for this clone. The gene calls are TRBV9 and TRBJ2-7, with D possibly being TRBD2 (7 bases). Per the germline V gene, CDR1 is SGDLS and CDR2 is YYNGEE. The ends were cut back, 0 bases at V and 0 bases at J, with 13 bases in the middle. The CDR3 runs 16 residues. The CDR3 DNA is TGTGCCAGCAGCGTAGAGACGGCGGGGGCCTCCTACGAGCAGTACTTC. This codes for CASSVETAGASYEQYF.